This T cell receptor (beta chain) emerged from a study of T cells after yellow fever vaccination. Germline V gives CDR1 SGHRS, CDR2 YFSETQ. This CDR3 has 14 residues. With V trimmed by 7 bases and J by 2 bases, 6 bases remained unmatched. A single record per CDR3 protein comes from TCRdb applying MiXCR to the 5' RACE reads. The sample has a few hundred thousand distinct CDR3 sequences; roughly 3% are singletons. This clonotype has ten or more counts. The chain combines TRBV5-1 with TRBJ2-1, with 7 positions matching TRBD2. The sequencing here drew on CD4+ T cells sorted from PBMCs, taken 10 days after the yellow fever booster vaccination. The origin of this receptor is a man aged 18 to 30 who received the YFV17D yellow fever vaccine. The CDR3 nucleotides are TGCGCCAGCGCCCGGGACTACCCCTACAATGAGCAGTTCTTC. Translated: CASARDYPYNEQFF.